Following are 25 T cell receptor beta chains from one sample sequenced in a study of PD-1 blockade in classical Hodgkin lymphoma. Only in-frame clones appear in the TCRdb table, and some are missing; sequencing was by immunoSEQ multiplex PCR. The sample consists of tens of thousands of clones, roughly 80% of them appearing once. Every patient relapsed after autologous stem cell transplantation, and brentuximab vedotin exposure varied. Sequencing was performed on peripheral blood mononuclear cells (PBMCs), taken at baseline. All receptors derive from a human donor with classical Hodgkin lymphoma.

The J gene is TRBJ2-7, the V gene TRBV10-2, with a tentative D call TRBD1 (6 bases). Germline V lookup: CDR1 WSHSY, CDR2 SAAADI. Trimming took off 8 bases at V and 6 bases at J, with 17 bases between the two ends. This CDR3 is 13 amino acids long. This CDR3 reads CASGDTPGGEQYF. The DNA of the CDR3 is TGCGCCAGCGGGGACACCCCTGGCGGCGAGCAGTACTTC.

The genes are TRBV6-5 and TRBJ1-2; D remains ambiguous. This CDR3 contains 13 residues. Trimming took 6 bases from V and 4 from J, leaving 12 bases between them. Germline V gene lookup returns CDR1 MNHEY and CDR2 SVGAGI. This chain's CDR3 is CASSLDQVYGYTF. Here the CDR3 DNA reads TGTGCCAGCAGCCTCGACCAGGTCTATGGCTACACCTTC.

The chain couples TRBV2 to TRBJ1-1, with 7 bases aligning to TRBD1. CDR1 and CDR2 (germline): SNHLY, FYNNEI. The CDR3 has 15 amino acids. Germline trimming cut 2 bases from V and 3 bases from J; bases unmatched to any gene: 6. The CDR3 nucleotides are TGTGCCAGCAGTGAACAGGGGGGAGGGTACACTGAAGCTTTCTTT. Protein: CASSEQGGGYTEAFF.

The chain employs TRBV2 and TRBJ2-1, with a possible D match to TRBD1 (6 bases). CDR1 is SNHLY, CDR2 FYNNEI, per germline. The CDR3 loop spans 15 amino acids. V was pared by 5 bases and J by 3 bases, with 14 bases between. Here the CDR3 reads CASSSLWGHYNEQFF. DNA for the CDR3: TGTGCCAGCAGTAGTTTGTGGGGGCACTACAATGAGCAGTTCTTC. Full variable domain (outside the CDR3, taken from reference TRBV2 and TRBJ2-1): EPEVTQTPSHQVTQMGQEVILRCVPISNHLYFYWYRQILGQKVEFLVSFYNNEISEKSEIFDDQFSVERPDGSNFTLKIRSTKLEDSAMYFCASSSLWGHYNEQFFGPGTRLTVL.

The chain couples TRBV5-1 to TRBJ2-7; TRBD2 matches 7 bases. The germline gives CDR1 SGHRS, CDR2 YFSETQ. V shed 5 bases and J 5 bases; nucleotides not matched to a gene: 10. This CDR3 contains 14 residues. The chain's CDR3 is CASSGAGRENEQYF. The CDR3 DNA is TGCGCCAGCAGTGGGGCAGGGAGGGAAAACGAGCAGTACTTC.

This chain joins TRBV7-9 and TRBJ2-1; weak D call: TRBD2 (6 bases). CDR3 size: 12 residues. Germline CDR1 reads SEHNR; CDR2 reads FQNEAQ (reference sequence). V gave up 3 bases and J gave up 9 bases, with 9 bases separating them. The CDR3 is CASSFDGSEQFF. CDR3 DNA sequence: TGTGCCAGCAGCTTCGACGGGAGTGAGCAGTTCTTC.

This clone was found a few times. The rearrangement uses TRBV9 and TRBJ1-6; D unclear. Germline loops: CDR1 SGDLS, CDR2 YYNGEE. The CDR3 extends over 16 amino acids. Trimming stripped 2 bases from V and 0 bases from J, with 9 bases between. The CDR3 spells CASSVGSSSYNSPLHF. The CDR3 DNA is TGTGCCAGCAGCGTTGGGTCCAGCTCCTATAATTCACCCCTCCACTTT.

The chain is built from TRBV2 and TRBJ1-4; 7 bases fit TRBD1. The germline gives CDR1 SNHLY, CDR2 FYNNEI. This CDR3 is 15 amino acids long. V trimming: 5 bases; J trimming: 4 bases; junction bases outside the gene matches: 7. The CDR3 DNA follows: TGTGCCAGCAGTACCCGACAGGGATTTAATGAAAAACTGTTTTTT. Residues: CASSTRQGFNEKLFF.

This chain links TRBV27 with TRBJ2-2; D is unclear. Germline V gives CDR1 MNHEY, CDR2 SMNVEV (reference sequence). Trimming pared 5 bases from V and 8 bases from J, leaving 9 bases between. This CDR3 contains 12 residues. DNA of the CDR3: TGTGCCAGCAGTCAAAATGGTGGGGAGCTGTTTTTT. Translation: CASSQNGGELFF.

This clone showed up just once. The chain combines TRBV30 with TRBJ2-6, with D hard to call. Germline lookup yields CDR1 GTSNPN and CDR2 SVGIG (reference sequence). The CDR3 extends over 13 amino acids. V lost 7 bases, J lost 1 base, and 8 bases lay in between. CDR3 residues: CASLDSGANVLTF. As DNA, the CDR3 is TGTGCCTCATTAGATTCTGGGGCCAACGTCCTGACTTTC.

The rearrangement links TRBV5-1 to TRBJ1-1; 10 nucleotides match TRBD1. The CDR3 length is 14 residues. V lost 2 bases to trimming and J lost 8 bases; unmatched junction nucleotides: 6. CDR1 is SGHRS and CDR2 is YFSETQ in the germline V gene. The CDR3 spells CASSFDRGRDEAFF. CDR3 coding DNA: TGCGCCAGCAGCTTCGACAGGGGGCGCGACGAAGCTTTCTTT.

The chain couples TRBV27 to TRBJ2-3; no clear D. Deletions cut 5 bases from V and 2 bases from J, with 2 bases between. Germline-derived CDR1 and CDR2 are MNHEY and SMNVEV (reference sequence). The CDR3 loop spans 11 amino acids. In DNA, the CDR3 is TGTGCCAGCAGTACCACAGATACGCAGTATTTT. This translates into CASSTTDTQYF.

This chain uses TRBV10-3 with TRBJ2-1; 9 nucleotides align to TRBD2. From germline, CDR1 is ENHRY and CDR2 SYGVKD. The CDR3 extends over 15 amino acids. V trimming: 4 bases; J trimming: 8 bases; junction bases outside the gene matches: 9. The CDR3 is CAISAAGGPGDEQFF. Written as DNA, the CDR3 is TGTGCCATCAGTGCGGCGGGGGGGCCGGGGGATGAGCAGTTCTTC.

The chain couples TRBV6-5 to TRBJ1-5; D is ambiguous. In germline, CDR1 is MNHEY, CDR2 SVGAGI. The V end lost 5 bases, the J end lost 5 bases, and 10 bases lay between the germline ends. The CDR3 has 13 amino acids. The CDR3 DNA follows: TGTGCCAGCAGTCGGGAGTGGGATCAGCCCCAGCATTTT. It translates to CASSREWDQPQHF.

The CDR3 protein is CASNRAGQGNTDTQYF. CDR3 sequence (DNA): TGTGCCAGCAATAGAGCGGGACAGGGGAATACAGATACGCAGTATTTT. V gene TRBV4-2 combines with J gene TRBJ2-3; 10 bases align to TRBD1. The CDR3 is 16 amino acids. The ends lost 7 bases at V and 3 bases at J; junction bases unmatched: 10. Germline CDR1 and CDR2: LGHNA and YNFKEQ.

The rearrangement joins TRBV7-2 to TRBJ2-3; D is unresolved. Between the trimmed V and J ends, which lost 1 base and 6 bases, there was a span of 8 bases. The germline gives CDR1 SGHTA, CDR2 FQGNSA. The CDR3 contains 13 residues. The CDR3 is CASSLGQRDTQYF. The CDR3, as DNA: TGTGCCAGCAGCTTAGGTCAACGGGATACGCAGTATTTT.

V is TRBV7-9 and J is TRBJ2-7; D is perhaps TRBD1 (6 bases). V lost 1 base and J lost 3, with 13 bases in between. The V gene's germline CDR1 is SEHNR and CDR2 FQNEAQ (reference sequence). The CDR3 extends over 15 amino acids. CDR3 loop: CASSLDQGNNYEQYF. DNA of the CDR3: TGTGCCAGCAGCTTAGATCAGGGGAACAACTACGAGCAGTACTTC.

J is TRBJ1-5 and V is TRBV7-2, with D tentatively TRBD1 (6 bases). Trimming cost V 5 bases and J 10 bases, with 15 bases left between them. The length of the CDR3 is 13 residues. From germline, CDR1 is SGHTA and CDR2 FQGNSA. This CDR3 reads CASSPKTGFPQHF. The CDR3 DNA follows: TGTGCCAGCAGCCCAAAAACAGGGTTTCCCCAGCATTTT.

The CDR3 nucleotides are TGTGCCAGCAGCCCAACTGGGGAGGGGTGGGATGGCTACACCTTC. Amino acid sequence: CASSPTGEGWDGYTF. This chain joins TRBV9 and TRBJ1-2, with D possibly matching TRBD1 (5 bases). With 4 bases removed from V and 6 bases from J, the gap between germline ends came to 19 bases. Germline CDR1 SGDLS, CDR2 YYNGEE. The CDR3 covers 15 residues.

The chain employs TRBV11-1 and TRBJ2-3; D may be TRBD1 (6 bases). Trimming stripped 2 bases from V and 2 bases from J, with 14 bases between. The CDR3 contains 16 residues. The germline V gene encodes CDR1 SGHAT and CDR2 FQDESV (reference sequence). CDR3: CASSLWSAGATDTQYF. CDR3 DNA sequence: TGTGCCAGCAGCTTATGGTCGGCAGGGGCCACAGATACGCAGTATTTT.

The chain joins TRBV5-1 to TRBJ2-3; 13 positions agree with TRBD2. This CDR3 has 15 residues. Germline CDR1 reads SGHRS; CDR2 reads YFSETQ. J lost 5 bases, V lost 3 bases, and 3 bases had no gene match. The CDR3 DNA reads as TGCGCCAGCAGCTGGACTAGCGGGGGCGGAGATACGCAGTATTTT. It yields the protein CASSWTSGGGDTQYF.

For the CDR3, the DNA is TGTGCCAGCAGCCCCCGACAGGGAGCCTTCACTAATGAAAAACTGTTTTTT. It yields the protein CASSPRQGAFTNEKLFF. The rearrangement uses TRBV9 and TRBJ1-4, with 7 bases lining up with TRBD1. J gave up 2 bases and V 4 bases, and 11 bases lay outside the gene matches. In germline, CDR1 is SGDLS, CDR2 YYNGEE. This CDR3 spans 17 amino acids.

The chain recombines TRBV4-2 with TRBJ1-5; D is undetermined. CDR1 LGHNA and CDR2 YNFKEQ come from the germline V gene. This CDR3 is built from 15 residues. Deletions cut 0 bases from V and 10 bases from J, with 16 bases between. CDR3 residues: CASSQDLRRPGPQHF. CDR3 in DNA: TGTGCCAGCAGCCAAGACTTGAGGAGGCCGGGACCCCAGCATTTT.

This rearrangement joins TRBV7-2 to TRBJ2-4, with 7 bases lining up with TRBD2. The CDR3 runs 15 residues. Trimming removed 1 base from V and 11 bases from J; junction bases left unmatched: 11. CDR1 and CDR2 (germline): SGHTA, FQGNSA. CDR3 amino acids: CASSLEERGGVFQYF. The CDR3 DNA is TGTGCCAGCAGCTTAGAAGAGCGGGGTGGGGTTTTTCAGTACTTC.

V is TRBV5-8 and J is TRBJ1-5; D remains unclear. Trimming removed 5 bases from V and 6 bases from J, with 15 bases in between. Germline lookup yields CDR1 SGHTS and CDR2 YDEGEE. The length of the CDR3 is 14 residues. CDR3 residues: CASSSDLSGQPQHF. Here the CDR3 DNA reads TGTGCCAGCAGTTCGGACTTGAGCGGTCAGCCCCAGCATTTT.